These 13 T cell receptor beta chains originate from one sample sequenced in a study of blood T cell repertoires in COVID-19. TCRdb's table, derived via immunoSEQ multiplex PCR, lists solely in-frame clones and lacks some. The top ten hold around 2% of the sample, which has some 120,000 clones, approximately 87% seen once. The specimen sequenced was peripheral blood. These receptor sequences come from a man aged 25 to 40 with acute or convalescent COVID-19.

V gene TRBV21-1 combines with J gene TRBJ1-6; the table names TRBD1, a call not compared with the DNA. TRBV21-1 is designated a pseudogene. The CDR3 spans 17 residues. The CDR3 DNA is TGTGCCAGCAGCACTGAAGGCAGGTGGACCTATAATTCACCCCTCCACTTT. This gives the protein CASSTEGRWTYNSPLHF.

The chain joins TRBV12-3 or TRBV12-4 to TRBJ2-2; weak D call: TRBD1 (5 bases). The CDR3 length is 13 residues. The V gene lost 2 bases and the J gene lost 6 bases, with 7 bases spanning the gap. The DNA of the CDR3 is TGTGCCAGCAGTTTAATAGGGGCCGGGGAGCTGTTTTTT. As protein: CASSLIGAGELFF.

The chain is built from TRBV5-8 and TRBJ1-2; 8 bases line up with TRBD1. The V and J ends lost 0 bases and 11 bases, in that order; junction bases with no gene match: 9. The CDR3 length is 14 residues. Germline V lookup: CDR1 SGHTS, CDR2 YDEGEE. Written as DNA, the CDR3 is TGTGCCAGCAGCTTGGTCGCCACCACAGGGGGGTACACCTTC. This encodes CASSLVATTGGYTF.

This clone appeared a few times. V is TRBV30 and J is TRBJ1-6; D is ambiguous. Looked up from germline, CDR1 is GTSNPN and CDR2 is SVGIG (reference sequence). The V gene lost 2 bases and the J gene lost 6 bases, with 14 bases spanning the gap. CDR3 length: 15 amino acids. CDR3 nucleotides: TGTGCCTGGAGTCCCTCGGGAGAGATTAATTCACCCCTCCACTTT. This translates into CAWSPSGEINSPLHF. The full variable domain, in which reference TRBV30 and TRBJ1-6 provide the parts outside the CDR3, is SQTIHQWPATLVQPVGSPLSLECTVEGTSNPNLYWYRQAAGRGLQLLFYSVGIGQISSEVPQNLSASRPQDRQFILSSKKLLLSDSGFYLCAWSPSGEINSPLHFGNGTRLTVT.

This clone has only one observation. The CDR3 sequence: CASSQRTGGAEAFF. CDR3 nucleotide sequence: TGTGCCAGCAGCCAACGTACGGGAGGAGCTGAAGCTTTCTTT. The V and J genes are TRBV6-5 and TRBJ1-1; D unclear. The V gene lost 6 bases and the J gene lost 6 bases, with 17 bases spanning the gap. The length of the CDR3 is 14 residues. Looked up from germline, CDR1 is MNHEY and CDR2 is SVGAGI.

The rearrangement uses TRBV4-2 and TRBJ1-1; 7 positions agree with TRBD1. The CDR3 has 15 residues. Germline V gene lookup returns CDR1 LGHNA and CDR2 YNFKEQ. The V and J ends lost 0 bases and 1 base, in that order; junction bases with no gene match: 2. CDR3 in DNA: TGTGCCAGCAGCCAAGATCAGGGGGGGAACACTGAAGCTTTCTTT. This gives the protein CASSQDQGGNTEAFF.

This chain links TRBV9 with TRBJ2-1, with TRBD2 matching over 7 bases. V shed 0 bases and J 0 bases; nucleotides not matched to a gene: 6. This CDR3 is 17 amino acids long. The V gene's germline CDR1 is SGDLS and CDR2 YYNGEE. CDR3 bases: TGTGCCAGCAGCGTAGAGTCTAGCGGCAACTCCTACAATGAGCAGTTCTTC. Translating gives CASSVESSGNSYNEQFF. Drawing the rest from reference TRBV9 and TRBJ2-1, the complete variable domain is DSGVTQTPKHLITATGQRVTLRCSPRSGDLSVYWYQQSLDQGLQFLIQYYNGEERAKGNILERFSAQQFPDLHSELNLSSLELGDSALYFCASSVESSGNSYNEQFFGPGTRLTVL.

This clone has only a few counts. The chain has TRBV28 and TRBJ2-5; 8 nucleotides agree with TRBD2. The CDR3 is 18 residues long. Germline V gene data show CDR1 as MDHEN and CDR2 as SYDVKM. V was pared by 4 bases and J by 2 bases, with 15 bases of the junction left unmatched. DNA for the CDR3: TGTGCCAGCAGTTCCTCACCGAAGCGGGGGCTCCTTCAAGAGACCCAGTACTTC. Its translation: CASSSSPKRGLLQETQYF.

The chain couples TRBV6-1 to TRBJ1-2; 7 bases align to TRBD1. With 3 bases clipped from V and 4 bases from J, the junction kept 2 bases outside the gene matches. This CDR3 is 13 amino acids long. Germline-derived CDR1 and CDR2 are MNHNS and SASEGT. The CDR3 is CASSETGLYGYTF. As DNA, the CDR3 is TGTGCCAGCAGTGAGACAGGGCTCTATGGCTACACCTTC.

The gene calls are TRBV5-1 and TRBJ1-6; 7 positions match TRBD1. Germline values: CDR1 SGHRS, CDR2 YFSETQ. The CDR3 has 15 residues. J was trimmed by 8 bases and V by 0 bases; bases with no gene match: 5. CDR3: CASSLGQGADSPLHF. CDR3 in DNA: TGCGCCAGCAGCTTGGGACAGGGCGCCGATTCACCCCTCCACTTT.

The chain has TRBV9 and TRBJ1-1, with D uncertain. This CDR3 contains 14 residues. The V gene's germline CDR1 is SGDLS and CDR2 YYNGEE. Between the trimmed V and J ends, which lost 0 bases and 6 bases, there was a span of 12 bases. Here the CDR3 DNA reads TGTGCCAGCAGCGTAGGGAGGGTGATGGCTGAAGCTTTCTTT. Its translation is CASSVGRVMAEAFF.

The rearrangement uses TRBV30 and TRBJ1-2, with TRBD1 matching 10 bases. Germline assignment: CDR1 GTSNPN and CDR2 SVGIG (reference sequence). V was clipped by 2 bases and J by 4 bases; unmatched bases: 1. The CDR3 runs 13 residues. CDR3 amino acids: CAWSRDRGYGYTF. The CDR3 DNA follows: TGTGCCTGGAGTCGGGACAGGGGCTATGGCTACACCTTC. Variable domain in full (rest from reference TRBV30 and TRBJ1-2): SQTIHQWPATLVQPVGSPLSLECTVEGTSNPNLYWYRQAAGRGLQLLFYSVGIGQISSEVPQNLSASRPQDRQFILSSKKLLLSDSGFYLCAWSRDRGYGYTFGSGTRLTVV.

The V and J genes are TRBV21-1 and TRBJ2-1; the table calls TRBD2, which could not be checked here. TRBV21-1 is a documented pseudogene. This CDR3 comprises 20 residues. For the CDR3, the DNA is TGTGCCAGCAGCAAAGTATTGGGACTAGCGGGGGGCCTCTCCTACAATGAGCAGTTCTTC. Its translation is CASSKVLGLAGGLSYNEQFF.